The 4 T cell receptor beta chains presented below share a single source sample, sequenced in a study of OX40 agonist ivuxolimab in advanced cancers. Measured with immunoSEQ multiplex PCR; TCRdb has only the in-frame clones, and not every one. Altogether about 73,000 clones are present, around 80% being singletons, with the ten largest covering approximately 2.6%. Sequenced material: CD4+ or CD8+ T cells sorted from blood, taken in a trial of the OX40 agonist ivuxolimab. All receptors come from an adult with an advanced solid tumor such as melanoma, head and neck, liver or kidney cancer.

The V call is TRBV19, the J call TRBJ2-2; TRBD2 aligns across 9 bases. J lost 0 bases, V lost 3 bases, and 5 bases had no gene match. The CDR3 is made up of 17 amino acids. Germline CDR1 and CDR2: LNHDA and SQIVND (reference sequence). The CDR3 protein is CASSMRPSGTNTGELFF. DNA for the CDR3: TGTGCCAGTAGTATGAGGCCTAGCGGGACGAACACCGGGGAGCTGTTTTTT.

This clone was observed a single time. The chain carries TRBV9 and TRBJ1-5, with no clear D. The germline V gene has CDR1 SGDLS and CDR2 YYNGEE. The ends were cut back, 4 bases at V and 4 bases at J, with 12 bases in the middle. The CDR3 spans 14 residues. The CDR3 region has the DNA TGTGCCAGCAGCCCGGAGGGAGGTAATCAGCCCCAGCATTTT. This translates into CASSPEGGNQPQHF.

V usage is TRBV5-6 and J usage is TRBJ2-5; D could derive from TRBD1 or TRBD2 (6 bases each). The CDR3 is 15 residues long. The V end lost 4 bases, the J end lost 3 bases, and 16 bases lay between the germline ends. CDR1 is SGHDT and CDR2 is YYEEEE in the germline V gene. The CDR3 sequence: CASSPRSGAKETQYF. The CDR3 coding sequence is TGTGCCAGCAGCCCCCGCTCGGGGGCGAAAGAGACCCAGTACTTC.

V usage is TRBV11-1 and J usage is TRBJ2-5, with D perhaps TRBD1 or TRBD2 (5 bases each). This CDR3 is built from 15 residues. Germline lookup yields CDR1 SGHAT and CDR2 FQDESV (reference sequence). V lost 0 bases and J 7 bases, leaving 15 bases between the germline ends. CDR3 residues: CASSLARAGIRTQYF. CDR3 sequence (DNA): TGTGCCAGCAGCTTAGCGCGGGCAGGGATTCGGACCCAGTACTTC.